A single sample is the source of the 31 T cell receptor beta chains below, sequenced in a study of cytomegalovirus exposure and HLA in healthy donors (dated by TCRdb to 2016 to 2017). The method was the immunoSEQ multiplex PCR assay. For the multiplex PCR, a mixture combining 60 forward primers for TCR Vbeta segments and 13 reverse primers for TCR Jbeta segments was used. TCRdb carries this immuneACCESS record with in-frame sequences only. Its versions omit some clonotypes, under half of them owing to an unresolved V gene in the studies checked, with the rest unexplained. The sample includes 99,000 or so clones, with around 76% observed a single time. The ten largest clonotypes hold about 7.5% of the sample. Specimen: PBMCs. These receptors originate from a man in his forties in good health and CMV-seropositive.

For the CDR3, the DNA is TGTGCCAGCCTCGACAGGGGGCGCATCGGAAACACCATATATTTT. This codes for CASLDRGRIGNTIYF. The chain is built from TRBV28 and TRBJ1-3, with 10 bases aligning to TRBD1. The V segment lost 8 bases and the J segment 4 bases; nucleotides outside the gene matches: 8. Germline V gene lookup returns CDR1 MDHEN and CDR2 SYDVKM. The CDR3 loop spans 15 amino acids.

The chain recombines TRBV30 with TRBJ1-1; D is unresolved. The CDR3 consists of 14 residues. The ends were cut back, 3 bases at V and 0 bases at J, with 11 bases in the middle. Germline V gives CDR1 GTSNPN, CDR2 SVGIG (reference sequence). The CDR3 spells CAWRRITMNTEAFF. As DNA, the CDR3 is TGTGCCTGGAGGAGGATTACCATGAACACTGAAGCTTTCTTT. Drawing the rest from reference TRBV30 and TRBJ1-1, the complete variable domain is SQTIHQWPATLVQPVGSPLSLECTVEGTSNPNLYWYRQAAGRGLQLLFYSVGIGQISSEVPQNLSASRPQDRQFILSSKKLLLSDSGFYLCAWRRITMNTEAFFGQGTRLTVV.

The gene calls are TRBV7-2 and TRBJ2-3; D may be TRBD2 (5 bases). CDR1 and CDR2 (germline): SGHTA, FQGNSA. The germline V and J ends were trimmed by 3 bases and 1 base, with 11 bases remaining between them. The CDR3 covers 15 residues. This CDR3 is CASSLAGSGTDTQYF. The DNA for the CDR3 is TGTGCCAGCAGCTTGGCGGGTAGTGGCACAGATACGCAGTATTTT.

The genes are TRBV27 and TRBJ2-5; 12 nucleotides agree with TRBD2. The trim removed 8 bases at V and 1 base at J, leaving 5 bases unmatched. The CDR3 loop spans 15 amino acids. Germline CDR1 and CDR2: MNHEY and SMNVEV (reference sequence). For the CDR3, the DNA is TGTGCCAGCGCGGGACTAGCGGGCCTCCAAGAGACCCAGTACTTC. It specifies CASAGLAGLQETQYF.

The V call is TRBV18, the J call TRBJ1-5; no firm D call. The CDR3 covers 15 residues. The germline V gene has CDR1 KGHSH and CDR2 LQKENI. Deletions cut 3 bases from V and 7 bases from J, with 16 bases between. The CDR3 nucleotides read TGTGCCAGCTCACCTGGACCACTAGATGTGCAGCCCCAGCATTTT. It is translated as CASSPGPLDVQPQHF.

The V and J genes are TRBV11-2 and TRBJ2-5; D perhaps matches TRBD2 (6 bases). Germline CDR1 reads SGHAT; CDR2 reads FQNNGV. The V and J ends lost 8 bases and 3 bases respectively, with 16 bases between them. The CDR3 runs 14 residues. CDR3 sequence (DNA): TGTGCCAGCGCCACCGGGGGTCGTAAAGAGACCCAGTACTTC. Encoded protein: CASATGGRKETQYF.

The rearrangement joins TRBV7-2 to TRBJ2-1; TRBD2 aligns across 10 bases. The trim removed 3 bases at V and 4 bases at J, leaving 3 bases unmatched. CDR3 length equals 15 residues. Germline loops: CDR1 SGHTA, CDR2 FQGNSA. The DNA for the CDR3 is TGTGCCAGCAGCTTCGGGACTAGCGCATACAATGAGCAGTTCTTC. The encoded protein is CASSFGTSAYNEQFF.

On this clone: One end of the junction does not line up with germline, which may come from a read error. This chain uses TRBV6-6 with TRBJ1-4, with a tentative D call TRBD1 (6 bases). The CDR3 length is 14 residues. Germline V lookup: CDR1 MNHNY, CDR2 SVGAGI (reference sequence). Written as DNA, the CDR3 is TGTGCCAGCAGGTCCGGGACAACAAATGAAAAACTGTTTTTT. Its translation: CASRSGTTNEKLFF.

J is TRBJ2-1 and V is TRBV15; possibly TRBD1 for D (6 bases). The CDR3 loop spans 16 amino acids. The germline V gene has CDR1 LNHNV and CDR2 YYDKDF (reference sequence). V lost 4 bases and J lost 6, with 19 bases in between. CDR3 in amino acids: CATSKGKGHFGNEQFF. The CDR3 DNA is TGTGCCACCAGCAAGGGCAAGGGACACTTCGGCAATGAGCAGTTCTTC.

V is TRBV10-3 and J is TRBJ2-3; perhaps TRBD2 as D (6 bases). This CDR3 has 14 amino acids. The V end was cut by 11 bases, the J end by 0 bases, with 15 bases between. The germline V gene has CDR1 ENHRY and CDR2 SYGVKD. The CDR3: CASSSEKSTDTQYF. CDR3 DNA sequence: TGTGCCTCCTCTAGCGAGAAGAGCACAGATACGCAGTATTTT.

There are a few counts of this clone. A far larger clone is just one base off, so this is likely a read error. The chain joins TRBV5-4 to TRBJ2-5; D possibly corresponds to TRBD1 (7 bases). The CDR3 is 16 residues long. Deletions cut 0 bases from V and 0 bases from J, with 12 bases between. CDR1 and CDR2 (germline): SGHNT, YYREEE (reference sequence). CDR3 sequence reads: CASSLAAGGYQETQYF. The DNA of the CDR3 is TGTGCCAGCAGCTTGGCGGCAGGGGGGTACCAAGAGACCCAGTACTTC.

The genes are TRBV7-9 and TRBJ2-2, with TRBD1 identical over 7 bases. V gave up 4 bases and J gave up 5 bases; unmatched junction bases: 4. The CDR3 extends over 14 amino acids. Looked up from germline, CDR1 is SEHNR and CDR2 is FQNEAQ (reference sequence). DNA for the CDR3: TGTGCCAGCAGCTCGACAGGGATGACCGGGGAGCTGTTTTTT. Protein product: CASSSTGMTGELFF. Drawing the rest from reference TRBV7-9 and TRBJ2-2, the complete variable domain is DTGVSQNPRHKITKRGQNVTFRCDPISEHNRLYWYRQTLGQGPEFLTYFQNEAQLEKSRLLSDRFSAERPKGSFSTLEIQRTEQGDSAMYLCASSSTGMTGELFFGEGSRLTVL.

The table lists this clone with a few counts. The CDR3 DNA sequence: TGTGCCAGCAGCTTGTTTCGGACTAGCGGGAGTAATGAGCAGTTCTTC. Residues: CASSLFRTSGSNEQFF. The chain uses TRBV5-4 and TRBJ2-1; 13 nucleotides align to TRBD2. Germline values: CDR1 SGHNT, CDR2 YYREEE (reference sequence). V lost 1 base to trimming and J lost 7 bases; unmatched junction nucleotides: 5. CDR3 length equals 16 residues.

This chain uses TRBV10-3 with TRBJ2-4, with D possibly TRBD1 on 7 matching bases. CDR3 length equals 14 residues. V was shortened by 6 bases and J by 7 bases, with 16 bases between the two germline ends. Germline V lookup: CDR1 ENHRY, CDR2 SYGVKD. CDR3 nucleotides: TGTGCCATCAGGGCCGATGCAGGGGGGAACATTCAGTACTTC. This sequence encodes CAIRADAGGNIQYF.

This clone was seen more than once but under ten times. The sample has other DNA sequences that encode this CDR3 too. This chain connects TRBV29-1 to TRBJ1-4, with 7 bases identical to TRBD1. The ends lost 6 bases at V and 4 bases at J; junction bases unmatched: 5. The CDR3 covers 13 residues. Germline V gives CDR1 SQVTM, CDR2 ANQGSEA. The CDR3: CSVSRGNNEKLFF. CDR3 nucleotides: TGCAGCGTAAGCAGGGGGAATAATGAAAAACTGTTTTTT.

The V gene is TRBV7-9, the J gene TRBJ2-2, with D maybe TRBD1 (6 bases). V was cut by 2 bases and J by 5 bases, with 12 bases left in between. The germline V gene has CDR1 SEHNR and CDR2 FQNEAQ (reference sequence). The CDR3 contains 15 residues. In nucleotides, the CDR3 is TGTGCCAGCAGCTTACGGAGAGGGGGAACCGGGGAGCTGTTTTTT. Translated: CASSLRRGGTGELFF.

The CDR3 region is CASSPRTGRTSFGLNYGYTF. The DNA for the CDR3 is TGTGCCAGCAGTCCCCGGACAGGACGAACCAGCTTTGGATTGAACTATGGCTACACCTTC. The chain couples TRBV28 to TRBJ1-2, with 7 bases lining up with TRBD1. The CDR3 loop spans 20 amino acids. Trimming removed 5 bases from V and 2 bases from J; junction bases left unmatched: 23. Germline values: CDR1 MDHEN, CDR2 SYDVKM.

V usage is TRBV11-3 and J usage is TRBJ1-2; 9 nucleotides align to TRBD1. Germline CDR1 is SGHNT and CDR2 is YENEEA. J gave up 5 bases and V 4 bases, and 8 bases lay outside the gene matches. The CDR3 consists of 15 residues. Here the CDR3 reads CASSSSGTGRYGYTF. The CDR3 DNA is TGTGCCAGCAGCTCATCCGGGACAGGGAGGTATGGCTACACCTTC.

This rearrangement joins TRBV11-2 to TRBJ2-1, with a possible D match to TRBD2 (6 bases). The CDR3 consists of 16 residues. CDR1 and CDR2 from the germline V gene are SGHAT and FQNNGV. Trimming pared 1 base from V and 3 bases from J, leaving 13 bases between. The CDR3: CASSLAPTGVYNEQFF. The CDR3, as DNA: TGTGCCAGCAGCTTAGCCCCAACGGGGGTCTACAATGAGCAGTTCTTC.

The rearrangement links TRBV21-1 to TRBJ2-2; TRBD1 was called by the table and not checked on the DNA. TRBV21-1 is a pseudogene locus. The CDR3 totals 16 residues. The CDR3 protein is CASSDGQGSNTGELFF. DNA of the CDR3: TGTGCCAGCAGCGACGGACAGGGATCGAACACCGGGGAGCTGTTTTTT.

The chain carries TRBV5-1 and TRBJ2-1; 7 nucleotides agree with TRBD2. The CDR3 runs to 13 residues. In germline, CDR1 is SGHRS, CDR2 YFSETQ. J lost 8 bases, V lost 0 bases, and 2 bases had no gene match. CDR3 amino acids: CASSLAGRDEQFF. DNA of the CDR3: TGCGCCAGCAGCTTGGCGGGGAGGGATGAGCAGTTCTTC.

The chain joins TRBV18 to TRBJ1-2; 7 bases match TRBD1. The germline V gene has CDR1 KGHSH and CDR2 LQKENI. V trimming: 3 bases; J trimming: 3 bases; junction bases outside the gene matches: 4. This CDR3 contains 14 residues. The CDR3 loop reads CASSPEGTDYGYTF. CDR3 nucleotides: TGTGCCAGCTCACCCGAGGGGACAGACTATGGCTACACCTTC. Full variable domain (missing parts from reference TRBV18 and TRBJ1-2): NAGVMQNPRHLVRRRGQEARLRCSPMKGHSHVYWYRQLPEEGLKFMVYLQKENIIDESGMPKERFSAEFPKEGPSILRIQQVVRGDSAAYFCASSPEGTDYGYTFGSGTRLTVV.

This chain joins TRBV11-3 and TRBJ1-1; D is uncertain. This CDR3 is 13 amino acids long. The germline V and J ends were trimmed by 5 bases and 11 bases, with 18 bases remaining between them. Germline loops: CDR1 SGHNT, CDR2 YENEEA. The CDR3 nucleotides read TGTGCCAGCAGCCCCCGAGGGCGTGATCGGGCTTTCTTT. This sequence encodes CASSPRGRDRAFF.

This clone is medium-sized within its sample. V is TRBV11-3 and J is TRBJ1-1; D possibly corresponds to TRBD1 (5 bases). The CDR3 consists of 15 residues. Germline loops: CDR1 SGHNT, CDR2 YENEEA. The V and J ends lost 0 bases and 1 base respectively, with 9 bases between them. The CDR3 DNA reads TGTGCCAGCAGCTTAGAAGACAGCCGGAACACTGAAGCTTTCTTT. It encodes CASSLEDSRNTEAFF.

The chain is built from TRBV19 and TRBJ1-3; no clear D gene. V was shortened by 7 bases and J by 0 bases, with 16 bases between the two germline ends. The CDR3 is made up of 16 amino acids. The germline V gene encodes CDR1 LNHDA and CDR2 SQIVND (reference sequence). CDR3 sequence reads: CASKPWSISSGNTIYF. The DNA of the CDR3 is TGTGCCAGTAAGCCTTGGAGCATCTCCTCTGGAAACACCATATATTTT. Combining the CDR3 with reference TRBV19 and TRBJ1-3 gives the whole variable domain DGGITQSPKYLFRKEGQNVTLSCEQNLNHDAMYWYRQDPGQGLRLIYYSQIVNDFQKGDIAEGYSVSREKKESFPLTVTSAQKNPTAFYLCASKPWSISSGNTIYFGEGSWLTVV.

This rearrangement joins TRBV7-8 to TRBJ1-1, with 7 bases matching TRBD1. This CDR3 is built from 17 residues. The J segment lost 0 bases and the V segment lost 4 bases, leaving 11 bases of the junction unmatched. Germline V gene lookup returns CDR1 SGHVS and CDR2 FQNEAQ. The CDR3, as DNA: TGTGCCAGCAGCTCTGCAGGGACAGACACGTTGAACACTGAAGCTTTCTTT. It is translated as CASSSAGTDTLNTEAFF. Drawing the rest from reference TRBV7-8 and TRBJ1-1, the complete variable domain is GAGVSQSPRYKVAKRGQDVALRCDPISGHVSLFWYQQALGQGPEFLTYFQNEAQLDKSGLPSDRFFAERPEGSVSTLKIQRTQQEDSAVYLCASSSAGTDTLNTEAFFGQGTRLTVV.

DNA for the CDR3: TGTGCCAGCAGCTTGACAGGGCAGTGGAACACTGAAGCTTTCTTT. Protein: CASSLTGQWNTEAFF. The rearrangement links TRBV5-5 to TRBJ1-1; tentative D call: TRBD1 (6 bases). Trimming removed 1 base at V and 1 base at J, with 11 bases between. Germline V CDR1 and CDR2: SGHKS, YYEKEE (reference sequence). The CDR3 is 15 residues long.

The rearrangement joins TRBV5-6 to TRBJ1-2; D perhaps matches TRBD1 (5 bases). The CDR3 is 13 residues long. Germline V gene lookup returns CDR1 SGHDT and CDR2 YYEEEE. V was trimmed by 0 bases and J by 7 bases, leaving 10 bases between them. The CDR3 DNA sequence: TGTGCCAGCAGCTTGGCGGGGGGGGGTGGCTACACCTTC. Its protein is CASSLAGGGGYTF. The complete variable domain, with remaining parts taken from reference TRBV5-6 and TRBJ1-2, reads DAGVTQSPTHLIKTRGQQVTLRCSPKSGHDTVSWYQQALGQGPQFIFQYYEEEERQRGNFPDRFSGHQFPNYSSELNVNALLLGDSALYLCASSLAGGGGYTFGSGTRLTVV.

The chain is built from TRBV19 and TRBJ1-5; 9 bases are shared with TRBD1. The CDR3 extends over 15 amino acids. J was trimmed by 9 bases and V by 6 bases; bases with no gene match: 12. The germline CDR1 and CDR2 sequences are LNHDA and SQIVND (reference sequence). The CDR3 coding sequence is TGTGCCAGTAGGTTCCCGGGACAGGGCGGGAGGCCCCAGCATTTT. Its translation is CASRFPGQGGRPQHF. The full variable domain, its missing parts supplied by reference TRBV19 and TRBJ1-5, is DGGITQSPKYLFRKEGQNVTLSCEQNLNHDAMYWYRQDPGQGLRLIYYSQIVNDFQKGDIAEGYSVSREKKESFPLTVTSAQKNPTAFYLCASRFPGQGGRPQHFGDGTRLSIL.

CDR3 in DNA: TGTGCTAGTGGTTTAAGTGTTGCGGAGACCCAGTACTTC. This codes for CASGLSVAETQYF. The chain joins TRBV12-5 to TRBJ2-5; the D is unclear. The germline CDR1 and CDR2 sequences are LGHNT and FRNRAP. CDR3 size: 13 residues. The V and J ends lost 3 bases and 5 bases respectively, with 10 bases between them.

The V call is TRBV5-1, the J call TRBJ1-2, with no clear D. The CDR3 runs to 15 residues. The V and J ends lost 0 bases and 2 bases respectively, with 11 bases between them. Germline CDR1 reads SGHRS; CDR2 reads YFSETQ. CDR3 loop: CASSLAESGNYGYTF. CDR3 nucleotide sequence: TGCGCCAGCAGCTTGGCCGAGTCGGGAAACTATGGCTACACCTTC.